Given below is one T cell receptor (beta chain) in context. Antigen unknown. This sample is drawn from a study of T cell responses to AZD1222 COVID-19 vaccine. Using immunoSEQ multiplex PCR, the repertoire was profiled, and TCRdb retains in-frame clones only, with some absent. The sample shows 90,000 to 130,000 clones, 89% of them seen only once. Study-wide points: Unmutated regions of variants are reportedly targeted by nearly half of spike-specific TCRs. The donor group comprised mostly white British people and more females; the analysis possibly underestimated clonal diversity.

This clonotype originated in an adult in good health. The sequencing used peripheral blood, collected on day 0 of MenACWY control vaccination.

The CDR3 DNA sequence: TGTGCCAGCAGTCTTGGCCCTGGAAACACCATATATTTT. As protein: CASSLGPGNTIYF. The genes are TRBV6-2 or TRBV6-3 and TRBJ1-3, with no clear D. V was pared by 5 bases and J by 2 bases, with 7 bases between. Germline CDR1 reads MNHEY; CDR2 reads SVGEGT. The CDR3 has 13 residues.